The 3 T cell receptor beta chains given below trace back to one sample, sequenced in a study of CD8+CD57+ T cells in acquired aplastic anemia. An expansion of CD8+CD57+ cells by flow cytometry had been shown in patients chosen for sequencing. The template used for profiling TCR beta VDJ and CDR3 was genomic DNA. Via MiXCR, TCRdb re-called the reads, giving one row per CDR3 protein. The sample carries about 220,000 distinct CDR3 sequences, about 44% recorded once. The sample taken for sequencing was sorted CD4+, CD8+, or CD8+CD57+ T cells (not recorded which) from PBMCs. The source of these receptors is a human donor with aplastic anemia.

As for this clonotype: A much larger clone sits a single nucleotide away, making a read error possible. The gene calls are TRBV6-6 and TRBJ2-7, with a tentative D call TRBD1 (5 bases). CDR1 is MNHNY and CDR2 is SVGAGI in the germline V gene (reference sequence). The CDR3 spans 14 residues. This CDR3 reads CASKGQDVRYEQCF. The DNA of the CDR3 is TGTGCCAGCAAGGGGCAGGACGTCAGGTACGAGCAGTGCTTC.

This chain links TRBV5-1 with TRBJ2-6; 7 bases map to TRBD1. The CDR3 totals 18 residues. Germline CDR1 SGHRS, CDR2 YFSETQ. Trimming removed 0 bases from V and 0 bases from J; junction bases left unmatched: 6. CDR3 protein: CASSLATGADSGANVLTF. CDR3 bases: TGCGCCAGCAGCTTGGCCACAGGGGCCGACTCTGGGGCCAACGTCCTGACTTTC. Based on the CDR3 plus reference TRBV5-1 and TRBJ2-6, the full variable domain is KAGVTQTPRYLIKTRGQQVTLSCSPISGHRSVSWYQQTPGQGLQFLFEYFSETQRNKGNFPGRFSGRQFSNSRSEMNVSTLELGDSALYLCASSLATGADSGANVLTFGAGSRLTVL.

This clonotype was seen more than once but under ten times. This chain uses TRBV4-1 with TRBJ2-3, with TRBD1 identical over 9 bases. Germline values: CDR1 MGHRA, CDR2 YSYEKL. The CDR3 length is 15 residues. V gave up 3 bases and J gave up 2 bases; unmatched junction bases: 3. CDR3 in DNA: TGCGCCAGCAGCCACACAGGGGGCTCCACAGATACGCAGTATTTT. Amino acid sequence: CASSHTGGSTDTQYF.